The TCR beta chain under discussion was sequenced for a study of blood T cells in healthy people across ages. Findings and caveats of the study: Roughly linear declines in TCR beta diversity per million T cells occurred with age. Strong correlation linked observed beta diversity and percent naive T cells.

For the second PCR, which ran for roughly 6 to 11 cycles, a sample-barcoded 5' primer and a J-beta primer mix were used. Each CDR3 protein is one row after TCRdb ran MiXCR on the 5' RACE reads. The sample has 800,000 to 950,000 distinct CDR3 sequences, approximately 49% seen once. As regards this clonotype: What it recognizes is unknown.

This CDR3 region has 17 residues. From germline, CDR1 is DFQATT and CDR2 SNEGSKA (reference sequence). Trimming took 0 bases from V and 4 from J; bases not matched to a gene: 12. There were at least 6 micrograms of total RNA extracted from every sample. The sample was blood. The receptor comes from a man younger than 45 in good health. The chain recombines TRBV20-1 with TRBJ1-5, with TRBD1 matching over 7 bases. CDR3 DNA sequence: TGCAGTGCTAGAGAGATGAACAGGGGATTGTGGAATCAGCCCCAGCATTTT. Protein: CSAREMNRGLWNQPQHF.